This entry lists 9 T cell receptor beta chains sequenced from one sample in a study of T cells in Graves' hyperthyroidism and ophthalmopathy. It was RNA transcripts that yielded the amplified TCR beta CDR3 regions. Using the HTBI primer set, a first-round RT-PCR was run on the TCR CDR3. Via MiXCR, TCRdb re-called the multiplex PCR reads, giving one row per CDR3 protein. The table has some 700,000 distinct CDR3 sequences, around 15% seen once. The sample taken for sequencing was blood. The receptors here all came from a man aged 45-65 years with Graves' hyperthyroidism.

This clonotype has a count of ten or more. The V and J genes are TRBV11-2 and TRBJ2-7; TRBD1 aligns across 7 bases. This CDR3 comprises 15 residues. V was pared by 4 bases and J by 3 bases, with 9 bases of the junction left unmatched. Germline values: CDR1 SGHAT, CDR2 FQNNGV. The CDR3 loop reads CASSWGRQGNYEQYF. The CDR3 DNA reads TGTGCCAGCAGCTGGGGGCGACAGGGAAACTACGAGCAGTACTTC.

In its sample, this clonotype was seen many times. The rearrangement uses TRBV3-1 and TRBJ2-1, with 7 bases identical to TRBD2. This CDR3 spans 15 amino acids. V shed 4 bases, J shed 4 bases, and the junction held 7 bases outside the gene matches. The germline V gene has CDR1 LGHDT and CDR2 YNNKEL (reference sequence). The CDR3 is CASSLAGDWYNEQFF. The CDR3 DNA follows: TGTGCCAGCAGCCTTGCGGGAGATTGGTACAATGAGCAGTTCTTC.

This chain links TRBV5-1 with TRBJ2-1, with 8 bases that match TRBD2. Losses at the gene ends were 1 base for V and 6 bases for J; bases not matched to a gene: 6. The CDR3 consists of 15 residues. CDR1 is SGHRS and CDR2 is YFSETQ in the germline V gene. Written as DNA, the CDR3 is TGCGCCAGCAGCTTGATGGGGACTAGTTTCAATGAGCAGTTCTTC. Encoded protein: CASSLMGTSFNEQFF.

The rearrangement links TRBV27 to TRBJ2-2; 10 bases map to TRBD2. Germline assignment: CDR1 MNHEY and CDR2 SMNVEV (reference sequence). V was clipped by 6 bases and J by 0 bases; unmatched bases: 4. The CDR3 length is 16 residues. This CDR3 is CASRLAGVTNTGELFF. The CDR3, as DNA: TGTGCCAGCAGGCTAGCGGGAGTTACGAACACCGGGGAGCTGTTTTTT.

Many counts were recorded for this clonotype. This chain links TRBV12-3 or TRBV12-4 with TRBJ2-7; D not certain. The CDR3 sequence is 13 residues long. Trimming shortened V by 4 bases and J by 3 bases, and 10 bases separated the two germline ends. In nucleotides, the CDR3 is TGTGCCAGCAGTTCCACGACCTTCTACGAGCAGTACTTC. It codes for CASSSTTFYEQYF.

The sample holds many counts of this clonotype. This sequence joins TRBV6-1 and TRBJ1-1, with a possible D match to TRBD1 (6 bases). The V end lost 8 bases, the J end lost 8 bases, and 15 bases lay between the germline ends. This CDR3 contains 12 residues. Germline-derived CDR1 and CDR2 are MNHNS and SASEGT. Here the CDR3 reads CASLGTPTEAFF. The CDR3 DNA reads as TGTGCCAGCCTCGGGACACCAACAGAAGCTTTCTTT.

This clonotype was found a few times. The chain is built from TRBV15 and TRBJ1-2; 9 bases line up with TRBD1. This CDR3 is 17 amino acids long. Per germline, CDR1 LNHNV and CDR2 YYDKDF (reference sequence). The V segment lost 0 bases and the J segment 2 bases; nucleotides outside the gene matches: 7. The CDR3 loop is CATSRDAGTGSNYGYTF. The CDR3 DNA reads as TGTGCCACCAGCAGAGACGCCGGGACAGGGTCGAACTATGGCTACACCTTC.

This clonotype was recorded many times. The V and J genes are TRBV27 and TRBJ2-3; D not resolved. The V and J ends lost 1 base and 6 bases respectively, with 11 bases between them. This CDR3 is built from 14 residues. Germline CDR1 reads MNHEY; CDR2 reads SMNVEV (reference sequence). CDR3 DNA sequence: TGTGCCAGCAGTTTATTCAGTAGGGCGGATACGCAGTATTTT. This translates into CASSLFSRADTQYF.

This clonotype has ten or more counts. V gene TRBV27 combines with J gene TRBJ2-7, with TRBD1 matching over 10 bases. Germline CDR1 MNHEY, CDR2 SMNVEV (reference sequence). This CDR3 contains 15 residues. The V segment lost 6 bases and the J segment 2 bases; nucleotides outside the gene matches: 7. The CDR3 nucleotides are TGTGCCAGCAGACGGGACAGGGGAGTCACCTACGAGCAGTACTTC. Amino acid sequence: CASRRDRGVTYEQYF.